The 29 T cell receptor beta chains below come from one sample, sequenced in a study of blood T cell repertoires in COVID-19. Sequencing was performed with immunoSEQ multiplex PCR; in TCRdb, only in-frame clones are kept and a portion is missing. This sample yields about 97,000 clones, of which around 87% are seen a single time; 9.5% to 13% belongs to the top ten. Sequenced sample: peripheral blood. The source of these receptors is a woman under 40 with acute or convalescent COVID-19.

The chain has TRBV21-1 and TRBJ1-1; the table's D call of TRBD1 was not tested on the DNA. TRBV21-1 is designated a pseudogene. There are 18 residues in the CDR3. The CDR3 DNA reads TGTGCCAGCAGCAAAGGAAGGGGAAGGGCCAACGCGAACACTGAAGCTTTCTTT. Translated: CASSKGRGRANANTEAFF.

For this clone: Additional DNA sequences in this sample encode the identical CDR3. DNA of the CDR3: TGTGCCTGGAGTGTTGGGGGGACCGGGGAGCTGTTTTTT. It is translated as CAWSVGGTGELFF. The chain joins TRBV30 to TRBJ2-2; D is perhaps TRBD2 (6 bases). There are 13 residues in the CDR3. Germline CDR1 reads GTSNPN; CDR2 reads SVGIG (reference sequence). Trimming took 0 bases from V and 5 from J, leaving 7 bases between them.

The chain joins TRBV10-1 to TRBJ1-2; 7 bases fit TRBD1. This CDR3 is built from 14 residues. The germline gives CDR1 WNHNN, CDR2 SYGVQD (reference sequence). After removal of 6 bases from V and 4 bases from J, the junction contained 8 bases not matched to a gene. CDR3 in amino acids: CASRRGPLVYGYTF. The DNA of the CDR3 is TGCGCCAGCAGAAGGGGGCCTCTGGTCTATGGCTACACCTTC.

This rearrangement joins TRBV28 to TRBJ1-5, with a possible D match to TRBD1 (5 bases). Germline CDR1 and CDR2: MDHEN and SYDVKM. The V and J ends lost 11 bases and 5 bases respectively, with 19 bases between them. The CDR3 sequence is 14 residues long. DNA for the CDR3: TGTGCCGCTTGGATTACAGGTGGACATCAGCCCCAGCATTTT. Its protein is CAAWITGGHQPQHF.

The V and J genes are TRBV12-3 or TRBV12-4 and TRBJ1-1; 9 nucleotides agree with TRBD1. The CDR3 totals 13 residues. V shed 8 bases and J 1 base; nucleotides not matched to a gene: 2. The DNA for the CDR3 is TGTGCCAGCCAGGACAGGGGGAACACTGAAGCTTTCTTT. This codes for CASQDRGNTEAFF.

This chain uses TRBV20-1 with TRBJ2-7, with D possibly TRBD1 on 5 matching bases. CDR1 and CDR2 from the germline V gene are DFQATT and SNEGSKA (reference sequence). This CDR3 spans 11 amino acids. CDR3 coding DNA: TGCAGCACAGGTTCCGCCTACGAGCAGTACTTC. As protein: CSTGSAYEQYF.

The chain joins TRBV19 to TRBJ1-1; D is perhaps TRBD1 (6 bases). Germline V lookup: CDR1 LNHDA, CDR2 SQIVND (reference sequence). The CDR3 extends over 16 amino acids. The V gene lost 5 bases and the J gene lost 2 bases, with 18 bases spanning the gap. CDR3: CASSDRGGVLNTEAFF. Written as DNA, the CDR3 is TGTGCCAGTAGTGACCGGGGGGGCGTTCTAAACACTGAAGCTTTCTTT.

The chain joins TRBV7-8 to TRBJ2-7; D is ambiguous. Trimming took 8 bases from V and 8 from J, leaving 13 bases between them. The CDR3 is 11 residues long. Germline CDR1 and CDR2: SGHVS and FQNEAQ. The CDR3 bases are TGTGCCAGCTCGCCCGGTCTTAAGCAGTACTTC. This gives the protein CASSPGLKQYF.

This clone has only one observation. CDR3 in DNA: TGCGCCAGCAGCCAACCAGGGGACAGGCTGTACACCGGGGAGCTGTTTTTT. Translated, it gives CASSQPGDRLYTGELFF. This chain links TRBV4-1 with TRBJ2-2, with TRBD1 matching over 8 bases. The length of the CDR3 is 17 residues. Germline V gene lookup returns CDR1 MGHRA and CDR2 YSYEKL. V lost 2 bases, J lost 3 bases, and 8 bases stayed unmatched.

The V gene is TRBV27, the J gene TRBJ1-1; no reliable D call. Trimming took 2 bases from V and 0 from J, leaving 10 bases between them. This CDR3 comprises 15 residues. CDR1 MNHEY and CDR2 SMNVEV come from the germline V gene (reference sequence). CDR3 sequence: CASSLLIGVNTEAFF. The CDR3 DNA is TGTGCCAGCAGTTTACTCATCGGGGTGAACACTGAAGCTTTCTTT.

This sequence joins TRBV7-2 and TRBJ2-7, with 9 bases fitting TRBD1. The germline V gene has CDR1 SGHTA and CDR2 FQGNSA. The CDR3 has 15 amino acids. Losses at the gene ends were 7 bases for V and 2 bases for J; bases not matched to a gene: 9. The CDR3 nucleotides read TGTGCCAGCACCCTCCAAGGACAGGGGACCTACGAGCAGTACTTC. This gives the protein CASTLQGQGTYEQYF.

The chain recombines TRBV5-1 with TRBJ2-3, with 8 nucleotides matching TRBD2. The CDR3 length is 14 residues. The trim removed 3 bases at V and 5 bases at J, leaving 5 bases unmatched. Germline CDR1 and CDR2: SGHRS and YFSETQ. CDR3 bases: TGCGCCAGCAGCTCCGGGGGGGCAGGAGATACGCAGTATTTT. Its translation is CASSSGGAGDTQYF.

The chain links TRBV4-2 to TRBJ1-2, with D possibly being TRBD1 (6 bases). V shed 0 bases and J shed 5 bases, with 10 bases lying between them. The CDR3 length is 14 residues. Germline loops: CDR1 LGHNA, CDR2 YNFKEQ. The CDR3: CASSQDQGNYGYTF. In nucleotides, the CDR3 is TGTGCCAGCAGCCAAGATCAGGGGAATTATGGCTACACCTTC.

The chain has TRBV30 and TRBJ1-1; D not certain. The V gene lost 5 bases and the J gene lost 1 base, with 11 bases spanning the gap. Germline-derived CDR1 and CDR2 are GTSNPN and SVGIG (reference sequence). The CDR3 loop spans 13 amino acids. CDR3 nucleotide sequence: TGTGCCTGGCAGAAATTCTCGAACACTGAAGCTTTCTTT. This encodes CAWQKFSNTEAFF.

This rearrangement joins TRBV11-3 to TRBJ2-1; 7 bases match TRBD1. Germline lookup yields CDR1 SGHNT and CDR2 YENEEA. After removal of 5 bases from V and 1 base from J, the junction contained 14 bases not matched to a gene. CDR3 size: 18 residues. The CDR3 region is CASSASQGVDKSYNEQFF. DNA for the CDR3: TGTGCCAGCAGCGCCAGCCAGGGGGTGGATAAATCCTACAATGAGCAGTTCTTC.

The chain carries TRBV11-2 and TRBJ2-1; weak D call: TRBD1 (6 bases). This CDR3 is 14 amino acids long. Between the trimmed V and J ends, which lost 8 bases and 8 bases, there was a span of 19 bases. The germline CDR1 and CDR2 sequences are SGHAT and FQNNGV. CDR3 DNA: TGTGCCAGCCAGAAGCAGGGGATGGGAGATGAGCAGTTCTTC. It codes for CASQKQGMGDEQFF. The full variable domain, completed using reference TRBV11-2 and TRBJ2-1, is EAGVAQSPRYKIIEKRQSVAFWCNPISGHATLYWYQQILGQGPKLLIQFQNNGVVDDSQLPKDRFSAERLKGVDSTLKIQPAKLEDSAVYLCASQKQGMGDEQFFGPGTRLTVL.

The chain links TRBV6-4 to TRBJ2-3; unclear D gene. Germline V lookup: CDR1 MRHNA, CDR2 SNTAGT. The CDR3 has 15 amino acids. V shed 0 bases and J shed 10 bases, with 17 bases lying between them. CDR3 loop: CASSDSGQGVEAQYF. The CDR3 DNA reads TGTGCCAGCAGTGACTCAGGTCAAGGAGTAGAGGCGCAGTATTTT.

The chain has TRBV30 and TRBJ1-4; 8 nucleotides align to TRBD1. Germline V CDR1 and CDR2: GTSNPN, SVGIG (reference sequence). V shed 2 bases and J 7 bases; nucleotides not matched to a gene: 6. This CDR3 has 14 amino acids. CDR3 protein: CAWSFGQGGEKLFF. CDR3 DNA sequence: TGTGCCTGGAGTTTCGGACAGGGAGGTGAAAAACTGTTTTTT. Supplemented by reference TRBV30 and TRBJ1-4, the full variable domain reads SQTIHQWPATLVQPVGSPLSLECTVEGTSNPNLYWYRQAAGRGLQLLFYSVGIGQISSEVPQNLSASRPQDRQFILSSKKLLLSDSGFYLCAWSFGQGGEKLFFGSGTQLSVL.

The V and J genes are TRBV5-1 and TRBJ2-2, with D maybe TRBD1 (5 bases). V lost 1 base, J lost 3 bases, and 13 bases lay in between. There are 16 residues in the CDR3. Germline lookup yields CDR1 SGHRS and CDR2 YFSETQ. The CDR3 protein is CASSLMGRRDTGELFF. CDR3 nucleotides: TGCGCCAGCAGCTTGATGGGGCGCCGGGACACCGGGGAGCTGTTTTTT.

This rearrangement joins TRBV27 to TRBJ2-1, with 9 bases aligning to TRBD1. After removal of 6 bases from V and 6 bases from J, the junction contained 9 bases not matched to a gene. Germline CDR1 and CDR2: MNHEY and SMNVEV (reference sequence). The CDR3 runs to 15 residues. The CDR3 DNA is TGTGCCAGCAGCCCGGACAGGGGTCAATTCAATGAGCAGTTCTTC. The encoded protein is CASSPDRGQFNEQFF.

V and J are TRBV18 and TRBJ1-2; D perhaps matches TRBD1 (6 bases). This CDR3 contains 15 residues. The germline gives CDR1 KGHSH, CDR2 LQKENI. V lost 2 bases and J 0 bases, leaving 10 bases between the germline ends. The CDR3 loop reads CASSPSRGTNYGYTF. The CDR3 DNA sequence: TGTGCCAGCTCACCATCGAGGGGGACTAACTATGGCTACACCTTC.

For this clone: Within the sample, other DNA sequences also encode this same CDR3. The chain uses TRBV7-3 and TRBJ2-3; 10 bases agree with TRBD2. The CDR3 runs 15 residues. Germline CDR1 reads SGHTA; CDR2 reads FQGTGA. Trimming at V came to 3 bases and at J to 3 bases, leaving 3 bases not matched to a gene. The CDR3 DNA reads TGTGCCAGCAGCTTGGGACTAGCGTATACAGATACGCAGTATTTT. Amino acid sequence: CASSLGLAYTDTQYF.

The V and J genes are TRBV7-8 and TRBJ2-3, with TRBD2 matching over 10 bases. This CDR3 is built from 18 residues. Trimming took 5 bases from V and 6 from J; bases not matched to a gene: 17. CDR1 SGHVS and CDR2 FQNEAQ come from the germline V gene. CDR3 DNA: TGTGCCAGCAGCCCCTCTGAACTAGCGGGGCCTCAGACCGATACGCAGTATTTT. Its translation is CASSPSELAGPQTDTQYF. Full variable domain (outside the CDR3, taken from reference TRBV7-8 and TRBJ2-3): GAGVSQSPRYKVAKRGQDVALRCDPISGHVSLFWYQQALGQGPEFLTYFQNEAQLDKSGLPSDRFFAERPEGSVSTLKIQRTQQEDSAVYLCASSPSELAGPQTDTQYFGPGTRLTVL.

The chain uses TRBV6-5 and TRBJ1-5; 10 bases line up with TRBD1. The CDR3 is made up of 15 amino acids. The trim removed 6 bases at V and 3 bases at J, leaving 5 bases unmatched. Germline loops: CDR1 MNHEY, CDR2 SVGAGI. The CDR3 region is CASSRQGAPNQPQHF. The CDR3 coding sequence is TGTGCCAGCAGCCGACAGGGGGCCCCCAATCAGCCCCAGCATTTT.

This chain connects TRBV29-1 to TRBJ1-5; possible D gene TRBD1, 5 bases. Germline V gives CDR1 SQVTM, CDR2 ANQGSEA. Trimming removed 3 bases from V and 5 bases from J, with 11 bases in between. This CDR3 is 13 amino acids long. The CDR3 loop is CSVESGADQPQHF. CDR3 nucleotides: TGCAGCGTTGAGAGTGGGGCGGATCAGCCCCAGCATTTT.

The J gene is TRBJ1-2, the V gene TRBV23-1, with D perhaps matching TRBD1 (5 bases). TRBV23-1 is sorted into the ORF group, with uncertain function. The CDR3 is 14 amino acids. V shed 2 bases and J shed 7 bases, with 14 bases lying between them. CDR3 DNA sequence: TGCGCCAGCAGTCAAGTACAAGGGGCGCGTGGCTACACCTTC. This encodes CASSQVQGARGYTF.

The V gene is TRBV2, the J gene TRBJ1-1, with TRBD1 matching 8 bases. V lost 7 bases to trimming and J lost 5 bases; unmatched junction nucleotides: 9. The CDR3 extends over 14 amino acids. CDR1 SNHLY and CDR2 FYNNEI come from the germline V gene. This chain's CDR3 is CASTTDRVYTEAFF. The CDR3 coding sequence is TGTGCCAGCACCACGGACAGGGTTTATACTGAAGCTTTCTTT.

This clone was counted a single time. This chain uses TRBV2 with TRBJ2-3; TRBD2 might be the D (6 bases). Germline CDR1 and CDR2: SNHLY and FYNNEI. V was shortened by 7 bases and J by 6 bases, with 8 bases between the two germline ends. This CDR3 contains 11 residues. As DNA, the CDR3 is TGTGCCAGCAATCTAGCGGATACGCAGTATTTT. It is translated as CASNLADTQYF.

The chain has TRBV13 and TRBJ2-7; D possibly corresponds to TRBD2 (6 bases). The ends were cut back, 3 bases at V and 0 bases at J, with 6 bases in the middle. Germline V gene lookup returns CDR1 PRHDT and CDR2 FYEKMQ (reference sequence). CDR3 size: 13 residues. The CDR3 loop reads CASSLTSSYEQYF. The DNA of the CDR3 is TGTGCCAGCAGCTTGACTAGCTCCTACGAGCAGTACTTC.